This entry describes one TCR beta chain. Method: immunoSEQ multiplex PCR; TCRdb's copy keeps in-frame clones and lacks some. The table includes about 92,000 clones, more than 90% detected once. This specimen belongs to a study of T cell changes during pregnancy in multiple sclerosis. The CDR3 runs 17 residues. Germline V lookup: CDR1 MNHEY, CDR2 SMNVEV (reference sequence). J lost 3 bases, V lost 1 base, and 11 bases had no gene match. The material sequenced was peripheral blood, taken in the first trimester of pregnancy. The rearrangement links TRBV27 to TRBJ1-2; 7 bases align to TRBD1. This clonotype originated in a female donor with multiple sclerosis, enrolled in a pregnancy study. DNA of the CDR3: TGTGCCAGCAGTTTATTCCCTCAACGCACAGGGGACTATGGCTACACCTTC. Its protein is CASSLFPQRTGDYGYTF.